Included here is one T cell receptor (beta chain) sequence, with context. This clonotype has only a few counts. It has no known antigen specificity. Per-base quality was not reported, and no clone a single base away is much larger than it. The record originates from a study of vaccination and CD4 T cells after COVID-19 (dated by TCRdb to between 2020 and 2023). Regarding the research as a whole: The convalescent cohort included six males and four females, with two Hispanic individuals, seven Caucasians, two Asians and one multiracial person. Each participant got two doses of either the Pfizer-BioNTech BNT162b2 vaccine (n=8) or the Moderna mRNA-1273 vaccine (n=2). Post-COVID blood samples were collected from convalescent patients a median of around 96 days after diagnosis, with a range of about 35 to 180 days. The time from the second vaccine dose to post-vaccine blood sampling had a median of around 72 days and ranged from about 14 to 250 days. Culture stimuli were overlapping spike peptide pools from SARS-CoV-2 and from the common cold coronaviruses HCoV-NL63, HCoV-OC43 and HCoV-229E. As controls, cultures received a CEFX viral epitope pool (the positive control), an HIV-1 Nef peptide pool (the negative control), or no peptide at all. In 10 COVID-19 convalescent patients and a few infection-naive healthy vaccine recipients, the spike-specific CD4+ TCR repertoire before mRNA vaccination was compared with the repertoire after mRNA vaccination. An earlier paper using these donors assessed, at the TCR clonotype level, memory CD4+ T cell crossreactivity between SARS-CoV-2 and common cold coronavirus spike proteins. Summary of the overall study and its limitations: Among convalescent patients, a median about 86% of the SARS-CoV-2-reactive clones seen after vaccination appeared only after vaccination, which suggests priming specific to the vaccine. Only a relatively small number of convalescent patients were included in the study, and early timepoints following natural infection were not analyzed. An increase in the median number of SARS-CoV-2-reactive clonotypes from roughly 20 after infection to 35 to 40 after vaccination was observed, but the change was not found to be significant. In convalescent patients, nearly all vaccine-specific clones (304 of 307) were found to be mono-reactive for SARS-CoV-2 spike rather than cross-reactive with common cold coronaviruses.

According to the germline V gene (reference sequence), CDR1 reads SEHNR and CDR2 reads FQNEAQ. V loses 1 base at its end and J loses 6 bases; junction bases beyond the gene matches: 4. Inclusive of the bounding cysteine and phenylalanine, the CDR3 is 14 residues long. The DNA shown is the 42-base CDR3, in frame from base 1. In light of the paper, this sample's treatment or condition label describes: approximately 9-day PBMC culture with coronavirus spike peptide pools or control peptides (ViraFEST assay). CD4+ T cells from unexposed donors were collected before the COVID-19 pandemic (2011-2018). To expand antigen-specific T cells with peptide pools and then pick out the expanded clonotypes through TCR sequencing, the study relied on the ViraFEST assay. Each well held approximately 2 million PBMCs cultured in IMDM containing approximately 5% human AB serum and 9 to 10 IU/ml IL-2, with about 10 ug/ml peptide pools added. Half of the culture medium was replaced with fresh IL-2-containing medium on days 3 and 7. After 10 to 11 days of culture, CD4+ T cells were isolated by negative selection using the EasySep CD4+ T cell isolation kit. Unexposed donor CD4+ T cells were tested for reactivity to SARS-CoV-2 S and N and four common cold coronavirus spike pools, as cell number allowed. PBMCs were separated from whole blood using Ficoll-Paque Plus gradient centrifugation and then either used fresh or cryopreserved at -140C. Each culture condition was generally run in triplicate wells. The leukapheresis product for the unexposed donors was obtained through commercial purchase.

The method was PCR. At the Johns Hopkins FTIC core, DNA from the cultured CD4+ T cells underwent TCR sequencing with the Oncomine TCR Beta short-read assay. The QIAamp micro DNA kit was used to extract genomic DNA from the cultured CD4+ T cells. Oncomine TCR Beta libraries from cultured CD4+ T cells were pooled using unique dual indexes and sequenced on an Illumina iSeq 100. Per the authors' processing: Non-productive sequences were removed, and CDR3s that did not start with C, did not end with F or W, or were shorter than 7 amino acids were discarded. Antigen-specific clonotypes were identified using the MANAFEST web application through comparison of peptide-stimulated wells with reference and other culture wells. For a clone to be called positive, the clone needed an FDR below 0.05, an odds ratio above 5, and a productive frequency above 0.1% in at least two of three replicate wells. Clonotypes that were significantly expanded in both SARS-CoV-2 spike wells and at least one common cold coronavirus spike condition were defined as cross-reactive. Similarity between CDR3 sequences was evaluated in R version 3.6.1 using Levenshtein distances (stringdist) and unrooted phylogenetic trees (ape). TCRdb reanalyzed the raw reads on its own, using fastp at Q25 for trimming and MiXCR for clone calling, and kept in-frame beta chains. Every distinct CDR3 protein forms one entry, paired with its most common genes and DNA. None of the V and J calls come from the authors' own analysis; TCRdb made them. The table for this sample lists thousands of distinct CDR3 sequences; around 37% of them were counted only once. The ten largest make up roughly a quarter of the sample.

Recombination connected TRBV7-9 to TRBJ2-7; 9 central bases correspond to TRBD1. Sequencing was performed on CD4+ T cells from blood, cultured in vitro. This clonotype was obtained from a human donor in good health. The DNA sequence is TGTGCCAGCAGCTTAGTTGGACAGGGGAGCGAGCAGTACTTC. It codes for CASSLVGQGSEQYF.